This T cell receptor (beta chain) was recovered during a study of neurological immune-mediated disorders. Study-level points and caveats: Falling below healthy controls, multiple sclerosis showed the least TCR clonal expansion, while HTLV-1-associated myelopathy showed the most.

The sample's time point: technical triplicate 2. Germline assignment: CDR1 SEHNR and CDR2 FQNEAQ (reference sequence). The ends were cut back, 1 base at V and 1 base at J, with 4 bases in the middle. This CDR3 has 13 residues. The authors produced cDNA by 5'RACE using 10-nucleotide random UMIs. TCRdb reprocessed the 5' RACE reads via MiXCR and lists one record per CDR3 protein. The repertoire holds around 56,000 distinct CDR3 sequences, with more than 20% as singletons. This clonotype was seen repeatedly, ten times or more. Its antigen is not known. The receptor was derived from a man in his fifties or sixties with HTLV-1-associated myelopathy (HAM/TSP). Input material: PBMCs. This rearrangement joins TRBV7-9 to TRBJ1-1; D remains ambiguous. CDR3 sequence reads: CASSLEGNTEAFF. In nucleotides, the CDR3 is TGTGCCAGCAGCTTAGAAGGGAACACTGAAGCTTTCTTT. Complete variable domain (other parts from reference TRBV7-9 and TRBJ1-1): DTGVSQNPRHKITKRGQNVTFRCDPISEHNRLYWYRQTLGQGPEFLTYFQNEAQLEKSRLLSDRFSAERPKGSFSTLEIQRTEQGDSAMYLCASSLEGNTEAFFGQGTRLTVV.